This T cell receptor beta chain was captured by sequencing in a study of blood T cell repertoires in COVID-19. Study overall: There were acute and convalescent COVID-19 samples, and they came from the United States, Italy and Spain. Nucleic acid was either cDNA or gDNA, and it came from T cells, B-cell-depleted T cells, or PBMCs.

Germline loops: CDR1 MRHNA, CDR2 SNTAGT. Losses at the gene ends were 6 bases for V and 4 bases for J; bases not matched to a gene: 7. This CDR3 is 15 amino acids long. In the study's own analysis: Estimation of nucleated cell counts was performed using reference gene primer amplification. Libraries were prepared by immunoSEQ multiplex PCR; TCRdb keeps only in-frame clonotypes and omits some of them. The V and J calls and the clone size are those of that table, but D and trimming were determined from the DNA. The top ten hold 1.5% to 2% of the sample, which has 150,000 to 200,000 clones, 89% seen once.

The sequenced material came from peripheral blood. V and J are TRBV6-4 and TRBJ2-1, with 9 positions matching TRBD2. The receptor was isolated from a young man who had recovered from COVID-19. CDR3 in amino acids: CASSLLAGLYNEQFF. The CDR3 DNA is TGTGCCAGCAGCCTTCTAGCGGGGCTTTACAATGAGCAGTTCTTC.